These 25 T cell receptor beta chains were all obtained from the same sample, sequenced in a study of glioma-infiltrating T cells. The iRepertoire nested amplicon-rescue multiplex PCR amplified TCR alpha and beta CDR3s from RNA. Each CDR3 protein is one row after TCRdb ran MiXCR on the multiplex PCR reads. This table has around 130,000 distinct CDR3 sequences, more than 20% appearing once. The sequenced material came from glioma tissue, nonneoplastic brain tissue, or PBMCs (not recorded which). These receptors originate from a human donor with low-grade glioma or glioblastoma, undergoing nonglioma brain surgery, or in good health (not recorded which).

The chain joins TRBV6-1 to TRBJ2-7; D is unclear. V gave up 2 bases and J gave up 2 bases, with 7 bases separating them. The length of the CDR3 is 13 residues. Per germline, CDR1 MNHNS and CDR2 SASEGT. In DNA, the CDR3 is TGTGCCAGCAGTGAAAGCCCAACCTACGAGCAGTACGTC. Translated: CASSESPTYEQYV.

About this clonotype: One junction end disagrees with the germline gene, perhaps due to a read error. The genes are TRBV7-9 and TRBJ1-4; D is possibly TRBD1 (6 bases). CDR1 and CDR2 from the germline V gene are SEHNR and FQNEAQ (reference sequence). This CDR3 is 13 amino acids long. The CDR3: CASSLGGGVTGIF. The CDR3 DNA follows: TGTGCCAGCAGCTTAGGGGGGGGCGTAACCGGTATTTTT. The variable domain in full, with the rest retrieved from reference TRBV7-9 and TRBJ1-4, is DTGVSQNPRHKITKRGQNVTFRCDPISEHNRLYWYRQTLGQGPEFLTYFQNEAQLEKSRLLSDRFSAERPKGSFSTLEIQRTEQGDSAMYLCASSLGGGVTGIFGSGTQLSVL.

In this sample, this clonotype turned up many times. The CDR3 DNA is TGTGCCAGCAGTCCGGTGGGTGGGAACGAGCAGTACGTC. It codes for CASSPVGGNEQYV. The rearrangement uses TRBV6-1 and TRBJ2-7; D not certain. Germline lookup yields CDR1 MNHNS and CDR2 SASEGT. The CDR3 extends over 13 amino acids. Trimming shortened V by 5 bases and J by 5 bases, and 13 bases separated the two germline ends.

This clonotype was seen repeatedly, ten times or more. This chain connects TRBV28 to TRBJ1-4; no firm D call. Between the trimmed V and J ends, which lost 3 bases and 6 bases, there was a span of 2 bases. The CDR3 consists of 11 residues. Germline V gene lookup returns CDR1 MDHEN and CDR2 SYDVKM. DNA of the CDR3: TGTGCCAGCAGTTTTTATGAAAAACTGTTTTTT. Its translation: CASSFYEKLFF.

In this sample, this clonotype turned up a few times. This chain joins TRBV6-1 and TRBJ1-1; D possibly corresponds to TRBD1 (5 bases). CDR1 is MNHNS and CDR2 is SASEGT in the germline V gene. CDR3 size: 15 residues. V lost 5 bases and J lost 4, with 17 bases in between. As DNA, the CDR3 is TGTGCCAGCAGTTGGGACGGGGCTGGAACCACTGAAGCTTTCTTT. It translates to CASSWDGAGTTEAFF.

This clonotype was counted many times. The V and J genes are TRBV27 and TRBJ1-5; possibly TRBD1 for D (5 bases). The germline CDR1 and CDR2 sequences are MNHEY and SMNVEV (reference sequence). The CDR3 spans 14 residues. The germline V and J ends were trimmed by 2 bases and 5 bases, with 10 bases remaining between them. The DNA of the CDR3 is TGTGCCAGCAGTTTAGGTCAGGGCTATCAGCCCCAGCATTTT. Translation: CASSLGQGYQPQHF.

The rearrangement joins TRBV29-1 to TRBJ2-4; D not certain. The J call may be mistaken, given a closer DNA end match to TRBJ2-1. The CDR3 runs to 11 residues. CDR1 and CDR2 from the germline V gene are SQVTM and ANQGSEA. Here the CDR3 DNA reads TGCAGCGTTGGGGTTAAGAATGAGCAGTTCTTC. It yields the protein CSVGVKNEQFF.

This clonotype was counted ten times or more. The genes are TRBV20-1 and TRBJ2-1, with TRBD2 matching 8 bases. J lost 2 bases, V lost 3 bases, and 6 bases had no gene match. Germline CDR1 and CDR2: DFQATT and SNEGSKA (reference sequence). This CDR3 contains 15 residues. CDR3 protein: CSARGMRGAYNEQFF. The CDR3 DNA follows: TGCAGTGCTAGGGGAATGCGGGGGGCCTACAATGAGCAGTTCTTC.

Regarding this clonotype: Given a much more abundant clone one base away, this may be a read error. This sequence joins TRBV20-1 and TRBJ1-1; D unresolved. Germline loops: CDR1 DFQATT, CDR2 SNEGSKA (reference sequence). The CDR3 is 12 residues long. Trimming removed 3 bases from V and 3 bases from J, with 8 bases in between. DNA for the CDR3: TGCAGTGCTAGGGAGATGGACACTGAAGCTTTCTTT. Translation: CSAREMDTEAFF.

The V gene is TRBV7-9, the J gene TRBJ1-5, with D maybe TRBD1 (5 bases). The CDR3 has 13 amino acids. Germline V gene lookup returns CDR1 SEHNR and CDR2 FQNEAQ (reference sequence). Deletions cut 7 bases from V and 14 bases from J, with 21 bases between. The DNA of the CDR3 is TGTGCCAGCACCCCTGGGGAATCTTCCAGGGAGCATTTT. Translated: CASTPGESSREHF.

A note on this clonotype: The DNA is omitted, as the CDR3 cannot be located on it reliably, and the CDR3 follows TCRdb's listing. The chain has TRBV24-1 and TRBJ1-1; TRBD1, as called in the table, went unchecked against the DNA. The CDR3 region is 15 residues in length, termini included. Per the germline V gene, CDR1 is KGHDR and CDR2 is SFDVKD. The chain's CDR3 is CATSDPVGEGAEAFF.

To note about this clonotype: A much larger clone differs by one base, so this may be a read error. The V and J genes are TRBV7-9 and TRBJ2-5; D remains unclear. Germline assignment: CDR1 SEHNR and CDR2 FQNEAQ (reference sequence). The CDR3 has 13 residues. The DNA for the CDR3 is TGTGCCAGCAGCTCCGGACGCGTGGAGACCCAGTGCTTC. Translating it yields CASSSGRVETQCF.

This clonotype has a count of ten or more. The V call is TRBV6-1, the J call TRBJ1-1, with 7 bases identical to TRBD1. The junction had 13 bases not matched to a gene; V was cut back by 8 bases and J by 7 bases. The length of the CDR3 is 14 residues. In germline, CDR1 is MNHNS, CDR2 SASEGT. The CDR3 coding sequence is TGTGCCAGCCCCGGGACAGTGAGGAACCTTGAAGCTTTCTTT. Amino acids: CASPGTVRNLEAFF.

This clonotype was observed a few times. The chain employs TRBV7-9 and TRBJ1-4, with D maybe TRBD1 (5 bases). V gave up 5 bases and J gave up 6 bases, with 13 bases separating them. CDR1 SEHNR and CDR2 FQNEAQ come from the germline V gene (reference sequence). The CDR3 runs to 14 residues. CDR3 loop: CASSRDSGDEKLFF. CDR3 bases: TGTGCCAGCAGCCGGGACTCCGGGGATGAAAAACTGTTTTTT.

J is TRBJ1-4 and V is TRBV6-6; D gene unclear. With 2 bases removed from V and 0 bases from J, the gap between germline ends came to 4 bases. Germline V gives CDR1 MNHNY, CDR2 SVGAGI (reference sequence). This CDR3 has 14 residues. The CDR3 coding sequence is TGTGCCAGCAGTTACGATGCAACTAATGAAAAACTGTTTTTT. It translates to CASSYDATNEKLFF.

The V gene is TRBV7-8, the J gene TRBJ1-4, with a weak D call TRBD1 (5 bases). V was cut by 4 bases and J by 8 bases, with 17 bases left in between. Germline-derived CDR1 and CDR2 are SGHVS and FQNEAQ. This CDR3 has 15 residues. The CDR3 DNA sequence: TGTGCCAGCAGCTGGGGGAATGGGCTGGGGGAAAAACTGTTTTTT. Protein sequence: CASSWGNGLGEKLFF.

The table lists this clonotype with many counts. CDR3 protein: CASIPPAHGLYYEQYV. Here the CDR3 DNA reads TGTGCCAGCATTCCTCCCGCGCACGGACTGTACTACGAGCAGTACGTC. This chain joins TRBV6-1 and TRBJ2-7; possible D gene TRBD2, 5 bases. Germline CDR1 MNHNS, CDR2 SASEGT. The V and J ends lost 7 bases and 3 bases respectively, with 22 bases between them. This CDR3 has 16 residues.

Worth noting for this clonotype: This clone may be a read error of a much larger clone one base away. The chain's CDR3 is CASSHLVETQYF. The CDR3 bases are TGCGCCAGCAGCCATCTCGTAGAGACCCAGTACTTC. This sequence joins TRBV4-1 and TRBJ2-5, with D hard to call. Looked up from germline, CDR1 is MGHRA and CDR2 is YSYEKL. The CDR3 sequence is 12 residues long. V was cut by 3 bases and J by 4 bases, with 6 bases left in between.

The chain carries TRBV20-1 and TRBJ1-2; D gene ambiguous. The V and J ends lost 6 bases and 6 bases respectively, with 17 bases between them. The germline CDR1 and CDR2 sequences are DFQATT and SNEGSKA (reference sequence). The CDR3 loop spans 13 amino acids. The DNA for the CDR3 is TGCAGTGCCGACGTAGGGTTAGACCATGGCTACACCTTC. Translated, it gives CSADVGLDHGYTF.

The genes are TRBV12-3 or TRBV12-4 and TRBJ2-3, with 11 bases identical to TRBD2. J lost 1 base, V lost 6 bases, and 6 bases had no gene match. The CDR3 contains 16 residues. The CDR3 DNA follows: TGTGCCAGCAGGCCAAGGACTAGCGGGCGCACAGATACGCAGTATTTT. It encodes CASRPRTSGRTDTQYF.

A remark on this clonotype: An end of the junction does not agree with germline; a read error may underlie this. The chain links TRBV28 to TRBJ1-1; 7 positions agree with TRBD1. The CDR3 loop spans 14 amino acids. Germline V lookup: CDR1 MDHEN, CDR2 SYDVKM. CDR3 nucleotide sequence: TGTGCCGGCAGGGGGATGGGCCTGAACACTGAAGCTTTCTTT. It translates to CAGRGMGLNTEAFF.

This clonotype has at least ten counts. The CDR3 bases are TGCAGTGCTAGAGATCGTCTAGCGGCCCTCTGCGAGCAGTACGTC. This sequence encodes CSARDRLAALCEQYV. The chain links TRBV20-1 to TRBJ2-7; the match to TRBD2 covers 7 bases. V shed 0 bases and J 6 bases; nucleotides not matched to a gene: 11. CDR1 DFQATT and CDR2 SNEGSKA come from the germline V gene (reference sequence). The CDR3 is made up of 15 amino acids.

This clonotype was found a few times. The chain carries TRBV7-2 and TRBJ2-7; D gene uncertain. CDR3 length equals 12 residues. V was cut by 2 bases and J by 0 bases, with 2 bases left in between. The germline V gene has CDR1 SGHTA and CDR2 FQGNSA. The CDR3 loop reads CASSLSSYEQYV. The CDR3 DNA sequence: TGTGCCAGCAGCTTAAGCTCCTACGAGCAGTACGTC.

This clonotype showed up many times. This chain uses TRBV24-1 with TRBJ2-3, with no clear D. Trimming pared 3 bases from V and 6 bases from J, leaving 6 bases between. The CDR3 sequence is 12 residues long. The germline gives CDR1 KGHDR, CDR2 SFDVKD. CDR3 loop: CATSDPPDTQYF. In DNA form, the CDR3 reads TGTGCCACCAGTGATCCCCCGGATACGCAGTATTTT.

Written as DNA, the CDR3 is TGTGCCAGCAGCGGACCCACAGGAGAGGTTGAAAAACTGTTTTTT. Its protein is CASSGPTGEVEKLFF. The chain employs TRBV7-9 and TRBJ1-4; D might be TRBD1 (5 bases). CDR3 length: 15 residues. The V end lost 5 bases, the J end lost 7 bases, and 17 bases lay between the germline ends. Germline V CDR1 and CDR2: SEHNR, FQNEAQ (reference sequence).